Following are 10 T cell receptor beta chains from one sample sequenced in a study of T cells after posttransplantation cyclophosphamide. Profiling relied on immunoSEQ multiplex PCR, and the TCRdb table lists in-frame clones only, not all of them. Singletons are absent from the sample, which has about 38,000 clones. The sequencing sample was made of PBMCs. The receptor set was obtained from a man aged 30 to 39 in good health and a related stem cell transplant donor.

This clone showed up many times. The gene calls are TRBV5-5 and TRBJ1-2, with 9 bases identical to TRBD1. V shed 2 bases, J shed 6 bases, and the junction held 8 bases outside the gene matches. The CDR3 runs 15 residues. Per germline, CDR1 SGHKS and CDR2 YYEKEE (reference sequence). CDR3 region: CASSFLDRGPHGYTF. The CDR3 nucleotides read TGTGCCAGCAGCTTTTTGGACAGGGGTCCCCATGGCTACACCTTC.

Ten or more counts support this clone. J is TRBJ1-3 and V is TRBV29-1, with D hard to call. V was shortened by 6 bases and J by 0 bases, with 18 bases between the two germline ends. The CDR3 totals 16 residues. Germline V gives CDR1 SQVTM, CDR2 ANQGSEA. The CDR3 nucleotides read TGCAGCGTGGCCGGGTCCTCGCCCCTCTCTGGAAACACCATATATTTT. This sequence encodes CSVAGSSPLSGNTIYF.

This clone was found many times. The chain's CDR3 is CASSPRQGGYGQPQHF. The CDR3 DNA is TGTGCCAGCAGCCCCAGACAGGGGGGGTATGGACAGCCCCAGCATTTT. The chain is built from TRBV2 and TRBJ1-5; TRBD1 matches 9 bases. Germline values: CDR1 SNHLY, CDR2 FYNNEI. This CDR3 is built from 16 residues. Germline trimming cut 6 bases from V and 7 bases from J; bases unmatched to any gene: 13.

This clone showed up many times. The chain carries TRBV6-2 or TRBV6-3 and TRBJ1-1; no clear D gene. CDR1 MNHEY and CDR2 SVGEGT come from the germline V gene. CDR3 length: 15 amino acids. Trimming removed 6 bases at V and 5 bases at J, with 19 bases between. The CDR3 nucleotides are TGTGCCAGCAGCCCCGACGGACGGGAGCGGACTGAAGCTTTCTTT. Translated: CASSPDGRERTEAFF.

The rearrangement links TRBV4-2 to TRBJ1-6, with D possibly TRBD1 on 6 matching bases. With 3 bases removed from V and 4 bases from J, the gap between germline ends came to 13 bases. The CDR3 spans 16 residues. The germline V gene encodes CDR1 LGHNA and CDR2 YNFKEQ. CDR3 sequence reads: CASSHEAGTYNSPLHF. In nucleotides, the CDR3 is TGTGCCAGCAGCCACGAGGCAGGGACATATAATTCACCCCTCCACTTT.

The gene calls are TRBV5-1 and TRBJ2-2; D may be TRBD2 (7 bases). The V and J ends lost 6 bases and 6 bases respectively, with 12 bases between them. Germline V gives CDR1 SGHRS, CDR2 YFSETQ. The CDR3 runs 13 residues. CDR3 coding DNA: TGCGCCAGCACGCTCGGGGGGCCCGGGGAGCTGTTTTTT. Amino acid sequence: CASTLGGPGELFF.

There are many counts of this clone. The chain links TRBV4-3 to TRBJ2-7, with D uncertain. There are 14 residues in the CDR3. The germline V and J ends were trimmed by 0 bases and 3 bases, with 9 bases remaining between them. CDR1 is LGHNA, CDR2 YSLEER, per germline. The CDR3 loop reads CASSQDVHFYEQYF. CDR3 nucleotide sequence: TGCGCCAGCAGCCAAGATGTTCATTTCTACGAGCAGTACTTC.

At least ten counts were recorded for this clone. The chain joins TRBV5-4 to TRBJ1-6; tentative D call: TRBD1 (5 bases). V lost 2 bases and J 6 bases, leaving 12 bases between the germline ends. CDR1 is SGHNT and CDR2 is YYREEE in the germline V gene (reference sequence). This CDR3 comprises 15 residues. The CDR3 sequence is CASSLTQGVNSPLHF. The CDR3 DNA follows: TGTGCCAGCAGCTTAACCCAGGGTGTTAATTCACCCCTCCACTTT.

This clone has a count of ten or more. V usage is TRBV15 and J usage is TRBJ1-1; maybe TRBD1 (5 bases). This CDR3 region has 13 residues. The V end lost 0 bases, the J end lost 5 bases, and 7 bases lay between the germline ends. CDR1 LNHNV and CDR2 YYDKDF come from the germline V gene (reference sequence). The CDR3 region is CATSRDQGTEAFF. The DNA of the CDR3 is TGTGCCACCAGCAGAGATCAGGGTACTGAAGCTTTCTTT.

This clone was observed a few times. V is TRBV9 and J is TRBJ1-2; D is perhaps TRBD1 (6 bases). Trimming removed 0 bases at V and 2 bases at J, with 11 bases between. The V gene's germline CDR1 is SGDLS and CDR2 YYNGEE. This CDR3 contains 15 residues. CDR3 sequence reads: CASSVVKGDNYGYTF. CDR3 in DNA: TGTGCCAGCAGCGTAGTCAAGGGGGACAACTATGGCTACACCTTC.